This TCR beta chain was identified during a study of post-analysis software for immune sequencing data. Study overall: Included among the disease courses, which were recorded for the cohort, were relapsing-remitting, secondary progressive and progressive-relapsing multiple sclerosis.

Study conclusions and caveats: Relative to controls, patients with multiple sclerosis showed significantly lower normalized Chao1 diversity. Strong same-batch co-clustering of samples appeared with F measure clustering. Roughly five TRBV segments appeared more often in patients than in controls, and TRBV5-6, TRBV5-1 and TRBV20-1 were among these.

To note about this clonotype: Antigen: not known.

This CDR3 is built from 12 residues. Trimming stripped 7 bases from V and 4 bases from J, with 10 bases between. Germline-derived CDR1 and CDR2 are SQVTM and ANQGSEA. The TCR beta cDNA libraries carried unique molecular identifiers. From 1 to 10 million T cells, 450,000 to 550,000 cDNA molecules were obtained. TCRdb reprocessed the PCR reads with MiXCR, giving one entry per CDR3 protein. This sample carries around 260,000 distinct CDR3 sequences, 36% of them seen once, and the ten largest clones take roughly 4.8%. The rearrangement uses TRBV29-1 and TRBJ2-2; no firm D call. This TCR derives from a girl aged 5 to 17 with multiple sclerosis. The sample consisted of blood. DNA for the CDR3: TGCAGCGCTCGGTTTGGCACCGGGGAGCTGTTTTTT. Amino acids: CSARFGTGELFF.